These 21 T cell receptor beta chains share one sample of origin, sequenced in a study of early T cells in non-severe SARS-CoV-2 infection. TCRdb recomputed calls from the 5' RACE reads with MiXCR, one row per CDR3 protein. Among under 60,000 distinct CDR3 sequences listed, around 13% were seen once. The sample consisted of whole blood. These receptors originate from an adult who was a healthcare worker with PCR-confirmed SARS-CoV-2 infection or an uninfected control (not recorded which).

This clonotype was picked up many times. The genes are TRBV7-9 and TRBJ1-5; no reliable D call. The germline CDR1 and CDR2 sequences are SEHNR and FQNEAQ (reference sequence). Trimming removed 1 base from V and 7 bases from J, with 5 bases in between. This CDR3 comprises 12 residues. The CDR3 DNA reads as TGTGCCAGCAGCTTAGGGGAGCAGCCCCAGCATTTT. Amino acids: CASSLGEQPQHF.

CDR3 sequence (DNA): TGCAGCGCGCGGACTAGCGGGACCTACGAGCAGTACTTC. It specifies CSARTSGTYEQYF. The rearrangement joins TRBV29-1 to TRBJ2-7; TRBD2 matches at 12 bases. This CDR3 contains 13 residues. Germline values: CDR1 SQVTM, CDR2 ANQGSEA. Trimming cost V 7 bases and J 2 bases; bases outside gene matches: 3.

This clonotype appeared a few times. CDR3 sequence (DNA): TGCGCCAGCAGCCAGGTTGGCGGTAGCAATCAGCCCCAGCATTTT. Its protein is CASSQVGGSNQPQHF. The chain combines TRBV4-1 with TRBJ1-5; D uncertain. CDR1 is MGHRA and CDR2 is YSYEKL in the germline V gene. Trimming cost V 3 bases and J 0 bases, with 9 bases left between them. The CDR3 contains 15 residues.

There are a few counts of this clonotype. CDR3 DNA sequence: TGCAGCGTTGAAGGGAGGACTAGCGGTAGGGAGACCCAGTACTTC. Its protein is CSVEGRTSGRETQYF. The gene calls are TRBV29-1 and TRBJ2-5; 10 positions agree with TRBD2. V lost 1 base, J lost 5 bases, and 7 bases stayed unmatched. From germline, CDR1 is SQVTM and CDR2 ANQGSEA. This CDR3 contains 15 residues.

About this clonotype itself: A much larger clone sits a single nucleotide away, making a read error possible. The chain uses TRBV30 and TRBJ2-3; D gene uncertain. Per germline, CDR1 GTSNPN and CDR2 SVGIG (reference sequence). CDR3 length equals 13 residues. With 4 bases removed from V and 6 bases from J, the gap between germline ends came to 14 bases. The CDR3 spells CAWMGLPRDTQYF. Here the CDR3 DNA reads TGTGCCTGGATGGGCCTCCCCCGCGATACGCAGTATTTT.

At least ten counts were recorded for this clonotype. The CDR3 DNA is TGTGCCAGCAGCCGGGACAGGGGACCCGAGCAGTACTTC. Protein sequence: CASSRDRGPEQYF. The chain is built from TRBV3-1 and TRBJ2-7; 10 positions agree with TRBD1. The CDR3 is made up of 13 amino acids. V gave up 4 bases and J gave up 6 bases; unmatched junction bases: 3. Germline lookup yields CDR1 LGHDT and CDR2 YNNKEL (reference sequence).

This clonotype came up many times. J is TRBJ1-2 and V is TRBV5-4; D is undetermined. V lost 0 bases and J 4 bases, leaving 13 bases between the germline ends. The CDR3 is 15 residues long. Germline V CDR1 and CDR2: SGHNT, YYREEE (reference sequence). CDR3 nucleotides: TGTGCCAGCAGCTTGGAGTACAGTCAGATCTATGGCTACACCTTC. Protein product: CASSLEYSQIYGYTF.

This clonotype was detected ten times or more. The chain links TRBV6-5 to TRBJ2-3, with D unresolved. The germline gives CDR1 MNHEY, CDR2 SVGAGI. CDR3 size: 13 residues. Trimming shortened V by 6 bases and J by 2 bases, and 9 bases separated the two germline ends. The CDR3 region is CASSMTSTDTQYF. The CDR3 DNA reads as TGTGCCAGCAGCATGACCTCCACAGATACGCAGTATTTT.

V and J are TRBV7-6 and TRBJ1-2, with TRBD1 as a possible D gene (6 bases). Germline V CDR1 and CDR2: SGHVS, FNYEAQ. This CDR3 spans 14 amino acids. The ends were cut back, 5 bases at V and 4 bases at J, with 14 bases in the middle. The chain's CDR3 is CASSRGTGSYGYTF. Here the CDR3 DNA reads TGTGCCAGCAGCCGGGGCACAGGGAGCTATGGCTACACCTTC.

This clonotype was counted many times. The rearrangement links TRBV29-1 to TRBJ2-1, with 9 bases identical to TRBD2. Germline V gene lookup returns CDR1 SQVTM and CDR2 ANQGSEA. This CDR3 contains 15 residues. The J segment lost 5 bases and the V segment lost 3 bases, leaving 8 bases of the junction unmatched. This CDR3 is CSVDDSGSADNEQFF. The CDR3 nucleotides read TGCAGCGTTGATGATAGCGGGAGTGCCGACAATGAGCAGTTCTTC.

This clonotype has at least ten counts. This chain uses TRBV29-1 with TRBJ1-1; D remains unclear. V dropped 7 bases and J dropped 3 bases, with 6 bases sitting between them. This CDR3 is built from 10 residues. Germline CDR1 reads SQVTM; CDR2 reads ANQGSEA. CDR3 nucleotide sequence: TGCAGCGCCCTCTACACTGAAGCTTTCTTT. Protein sequence: CSALYTEAFF.

This clonotype was seen many times. This rearrangement joins TRBV27 to TRBJ1-1; the D gene is possibly TRBD1 (6 bases). The CDR3 extends over 16 amino acids. Deletions cut 4 bases from V and 0 bases from J, with 15 bases between. CDR1 is MNHEY and CDR2 is SMNVEV in the germline V gene (reference sequence). The CDR3 loop reads CASSSGTLLMNTEAFF. The CDR3, as DNA: TGTGCCAGCAGTTCCGGGACATTACTAATGAACACTGAAGCTTTCTTT.

This clonotype was detected many times. The rearrangement links TRBV7-2 to TRBJ2-7; TRBD1 might be the D (6 bases). This CDR3 has 13 residues. CDR1 and CDR2 (germline): SGHTA, FQGNSA. Trimming stripped 4 bases from V and 6 bases from J, with 13 bases between. The CDR3 bases are TGTGCCAGCAGCTCCGAGACCAGGGGCGAGCAGTACTTC. Its protein is CASSSETRGEQYF. The variable domain in full, with the rest retrieved from reference TRBV7-2 and TRBJ2-7, is GAGVSQSPSNKVTEKGKDVELRCDPISGHTALYWYRQSLGQGLEFLIYFQGNSAPDKSGLPSDRFSAERTGGSVSTLTIQRTQQEDSAVYLCASSSETRGEQYFGPGTRLTVT.

This clonotype was picked up many times. This rearrangement joins TRBV5-5 to TRBJ2-5; TRBD2 matches at 7 bases. The J segment lost 0 bases and the V segment lost 4 bases, leaving 9 bases of the junction unmatched. CDR3 size: 16 residues. Germline lookup yields CDR1 SGHKS and CDR2 YYEKEE (reference sequence). The CDR3 nucleotides are TGTGCCAGCAGCCGATCCGGTAGCGGGTACCAAGAGACCCAGTACTTC. Amino acids: CASSRSGSGYQETQYF.

This clonotype was seen only a few times. The J gene is TRBJ1-3, the V gene TRBV5-4; no clear D gene. CDR3 length: 13 residues. Between the trimmed V and J ends, which lost 5 bases and 2 bases, there was a span of 8 bases. Germline V CDR1 and CDR2: SGHNT, YYREEE (reference sequence). For the CDR3, the DNA is TGTGCCAGCAGGACCCGTACTGGAAACACCATATATTTT. Its protein is CASRTRTGNTIYF.

The table lists this clonotype with many counts. V and J are TRBV7-3 and TRBJ1-1; D remains ambiguous. The CDR3 length is 13 residues. Germline loops: CDR1 SGHTA, CDR2 FQGTGA. V was cut by 2 bases and J by 4 bases, with 8 bases left in between. The DNA of the CDR3 is TGTGCCAGCAGCTTAGGACTAGGCACTGAAGCTTTCTTT. Translated, it gives CASSLGLGTEAFF.

The sample holds a few counts of this clonotype. V is TRBV2 and J is TRBJ1-5, with TRBD1 as a possible D gene (6 bases). Deletions cut 8 bases from V and 5 bases from J, with 19 bases between. CDR1 and CDR2 from the germline V gene are SNHLY and FYNNEI. This CDR3 has 15 residues. CDR3 sequence: CASQASQGFDQPQHF. CDR3 DNA sequence: TGTGCCAGCCAGGCATCACAGGGCTTTGATCAGCCCCAGCATTTT.

The J gene is TRBJ2-1, the V gene TRBV28; unclear D gene. The CDR3 runs 11 residues. Germline assignment: CDR1 MDHEN and CDR2 SYDVKM. V was clipped by 4 bases and J by 12 bases, with 10 bases between them. The DNA for the CDR3 is TGTGCCAGCAGTTACCCGGATCGGCAGTTCTTC. Translation: CASSYPDRQFF.

CDR3 in DNA: TGCGCCAGCGGCCCAGGGGACTACTCCTACGAGCAGTACTTC. Its protein product is CASGPGDYSYEQYF. This chain uses TRBV5-1 with TRBJ2-7; maybe TRBD2 (7 bases). Germline loops: CDR1 SGHRS, CDR2 YFSETQ. Trimming removed 7 bases from V and 0 bases from J, with 14 bases in between. This CDR3 has 14 residues.

This clonotype was found a few times. The rearrangement joins TRBV20-1 to TRBJ2-2, with 10 bases matching TRBD1. This CDR3 region has 15 residues. V shed 3 bases, J shed 5 bases, and the junction held 6 bases outside the gene matches. CDR1 DFQATT and CDR2 SNEGSKA come from the germline V gene (reference sequence). The CDR3 DNA follows: TGCAGTGCTAGTGACAGGGGGCGAGAGACCGGGGAGCTGTTTTTT. Translation gives CSASDRGRETGELFF.

V gene TRBV25-1 combines with J gene TRBJ1-4; D perhaps matches TRBD1 (6 bases). V gave up 6 bases and J gave up 10 bases, with 15 bases separating them. Germline CDR1 and CDR2: MGHDK and SYGVNS. The CDR3 totals 13 residues. The CDR3 here is CASRGGQGGKLFF. CDR3 nucleotide sequence: TGTGCCAGCAGGGGGGGGCAGGGAGGAAAACTGTTTTTT.